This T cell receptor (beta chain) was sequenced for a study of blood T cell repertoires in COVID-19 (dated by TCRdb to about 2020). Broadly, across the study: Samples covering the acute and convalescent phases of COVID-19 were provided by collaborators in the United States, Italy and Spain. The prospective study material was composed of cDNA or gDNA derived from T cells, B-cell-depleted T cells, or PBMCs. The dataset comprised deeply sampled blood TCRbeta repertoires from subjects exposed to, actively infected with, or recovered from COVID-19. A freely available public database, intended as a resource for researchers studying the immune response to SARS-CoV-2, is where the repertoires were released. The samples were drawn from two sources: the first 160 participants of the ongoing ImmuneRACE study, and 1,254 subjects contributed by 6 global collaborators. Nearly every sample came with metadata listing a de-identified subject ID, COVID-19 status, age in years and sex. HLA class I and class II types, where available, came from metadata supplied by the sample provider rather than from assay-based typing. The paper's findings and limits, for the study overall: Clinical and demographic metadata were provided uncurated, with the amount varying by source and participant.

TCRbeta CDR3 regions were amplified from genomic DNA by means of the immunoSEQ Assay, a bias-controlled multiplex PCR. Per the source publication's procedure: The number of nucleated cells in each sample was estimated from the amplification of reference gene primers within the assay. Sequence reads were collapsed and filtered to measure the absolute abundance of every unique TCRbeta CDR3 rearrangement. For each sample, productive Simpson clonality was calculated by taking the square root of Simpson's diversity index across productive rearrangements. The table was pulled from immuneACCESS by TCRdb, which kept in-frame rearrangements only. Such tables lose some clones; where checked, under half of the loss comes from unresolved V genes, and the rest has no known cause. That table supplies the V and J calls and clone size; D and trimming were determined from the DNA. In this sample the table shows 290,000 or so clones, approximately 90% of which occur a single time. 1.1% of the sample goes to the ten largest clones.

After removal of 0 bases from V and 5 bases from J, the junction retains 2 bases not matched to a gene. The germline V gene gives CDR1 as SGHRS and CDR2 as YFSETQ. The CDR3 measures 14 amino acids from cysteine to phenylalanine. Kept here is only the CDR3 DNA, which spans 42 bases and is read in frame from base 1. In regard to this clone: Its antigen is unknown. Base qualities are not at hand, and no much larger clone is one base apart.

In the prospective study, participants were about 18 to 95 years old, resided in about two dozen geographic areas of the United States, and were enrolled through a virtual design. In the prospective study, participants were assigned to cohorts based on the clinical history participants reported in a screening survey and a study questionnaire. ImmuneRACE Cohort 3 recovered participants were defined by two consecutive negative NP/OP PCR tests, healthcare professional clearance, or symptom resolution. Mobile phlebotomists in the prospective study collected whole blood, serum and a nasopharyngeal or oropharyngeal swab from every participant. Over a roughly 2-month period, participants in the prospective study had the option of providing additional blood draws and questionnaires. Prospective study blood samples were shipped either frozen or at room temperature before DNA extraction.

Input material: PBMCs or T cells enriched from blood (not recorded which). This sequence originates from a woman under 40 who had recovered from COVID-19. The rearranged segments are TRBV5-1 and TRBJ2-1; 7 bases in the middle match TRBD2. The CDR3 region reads CASSLGLAHNEQFF. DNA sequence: TGCGCCAGCAGCTTGGGACTAGCCCACAATGAGCAGTTCTTC.